The 18 T cell receptor beta chains given below trace back to one sample, sequenced in a study of T-cell memory formation after mild COVID-19. TCRdb ran MiXCR on the 5' RACE reads and lists one entry per CDR3 protein. Here the sample spans about 240,000 distinct CDR3 sequences, over 8.5% being singletons. The sample was PBMCs or a T cell subset sorted from them (not recorded which). These receptors originate from a young man who had mild COVID-19 (a few samples of this study predate the infection). Cell type and time point are not known.

This chain links TRBV2 with TRBJ2-5; D not certain. CDR3 length: 14 amino acids. V was cut by 0 bases and J by 3 bases, with 8 bases left in between. Germline V gene sequence: CDR1 SNHLY, CDR2 FYNNEI. The CDR3 nucleotides read TGTGCCAGCAGTGAAGCGACTTGGGAAGAGACCCAGTACTTC. Protein product: CASSEATWEETQYF. The variable domain in full, with the rest retrieved from reference TRBV2 and TRBJ2-5, is EPEVTQTPSHQVTQMGQEVILRCVPISNHLYFYWYRQILGQKVEFLVSFYNNEISEKSEIFDDQFSVERPDGSNFTLKIRSTKLEDSAMYFCASSEATWEETQYFGPGTRLLVL.

This chain uses TRBV30 with TRBJ2-7; the D gene is possibly TRBD2 (7 bases). This CDR3 has 13 residues. The germline gives CDR1 GTSNPN, CDR2 SVGIG (reference sequence). With 4 bases removed from V and 6 bases from J, the gap between germline ends came to 16 bases. CDR3 protein: CAWTWGGASEQYF. The CDR3 DNA is TGTGCCTGGACATGGGGGGGCGCGTCCGAGCAGTACTTC.

In the case of this clonotype: An end of the junction differs from the germline gene, which may be a read error. The gene calls are TRBV5-1 and TRBJ2-1, with D hard to call. Germline lookup yields CDR1 SGHRS and CDR2 YFSETQ. The CDR3 totals 14 residues. CDR3 amino acids: CASSLGSEDNEQFF. CDR3 bases: TGCGCAAGCAGCTTGGGGTCAGAGGACAATGAGCAGTTCTTC.

A few counts support this clonotype. The chain combines TRBV10-3 with TRBJ2-1, with D perhaps matching TRBD2 (5 bases). V was cut by 2 bases and J by 9 bases, with 8 bases left in between. Germline assignment: CDR1 ENHRY and CDR2 SYGVKD. This CDR3 has 12 residues. The CDR3 DNA reads TGTGCCATCAGTGAGCGGGAAGGTGAGCAGTTCTTC. Encoded protein: CAISEREGEQFF.

This clonotype has a count of ten or more. This chain uses TRBV7-2 with TRBJ2-3; D unresolved. CDR1 is SGHTA and CDR2 is FQGNSA in the germline V gene. This CDR3 spans 15 amino acids. V was clipped by 1 base and J by 3 bases, with 11 bases between them. The CDR3 DNA sequence: TGTGCCAGCAGCTTAGAGGTCATACCAACAGATACGCAGTATTTT. Protein: CASSLEVIPTDTQYF.

The chain links TRBV18 to TRBJ2-4, with D possibly TRBD1 on 6 matching bases. V was pared by 1 base and J by 8 bases, with 15 bases between. The CDR3 has 15 amino acids. CDR1 and CDR2 (germline): KGHSH, LQKENI. CDR3 in amino acids: CASSPLEGTPHIQYF. The CDR3 coding sequence is TGTGCCAGCTCACCACTAGAGGGGACACCGCACATTCAGTACTTC.

This clonotype turned up a few times. This chain joins TRBV5-1 and TRBJ2-1, with 14 nucleotides matching TRBD2. This CDR3 has 16 amino acids. Per the germline V gene, CDR1 is SGHRS and CDR2 is YFSETQ. V shed 4 bases, J shed 6 bases, and the junction held 6 bases outside the gene matches. The CDR3 region is CASSPTGTSGGNEQFF. The CDR3 DNA is TGCGCCAGCAGCCCTACCGGGACTAGCGGGGGCAATGAGCAGTTCTTC.

V and J are TRBV9 and TRBJ1-1, with 7 nucleotides matching TRBD1. The CDR3 runs to 14 residues. Germline V gene lookup returns CDR1 SGDLS and CDR2 YYNGEE. The ends lost 4 bases at V and 5 bases at J; junction bases unmatched: 8. CDR3 coding DNA: TGTGCCAGCAGCTCCCACAGGGGACTTACTGAAGCTTTCTTT. Translating it yields CASSSHRGLTEAFF.

V and J are TRBV12-3 or TRBV12-4 and TRBJ2-5, with TRBD1 matching over 8 bases. The CDR3 contains 14 residues. J was trimmed by 1 base and V by 7 bases; bases with no gene match: 5. The CDR3: CASTIGTGQETQYF. The CDR3 region has the DNA TGTGCCAGCACCATAGGGACAGGCCAAGAGACCCAGTACTTC.

The table lists this clonotype with a few counts. CDR3 protein: CSVVARTYNEQFF. The CDR3 DNA follows: TGCAGCGTTGTTGCCAGGACCTACAATGAGCAGTTCTTC. The chain employs TRBV29-1 and TRBJ2-1; D is undetermined. CDR3 length: 13 amino acids. Germline assignment: CDR1 SQVTM and CDR2 ANQGSEA. V lost 4 bases, J lost 2 bases, and 9 bases lay in between.

This rearrangement joins TRBV20-1 to TRBJ2-3; D may correspond to TRBD1 or TRBD2 (5 bases each). The CDR3 contains 15 residues. From germline, CDR1 is DFQATT and CDR2 SNEGSKA (reference sequence). V lost 2 bases, J lost 6 bases, and 18 bases lay in between. In DNA form, the CDR3 reads TGCAGTGCTAGAAATTCCAAAACGGGGCGGGATACGCAGTATTTT. This gives the protein CSARNSKTGRDTQYF.

This clonotype was seen more than once but under ten times. The chain recombines TRBV20-1 with TRBJ2-2, with D maybe TRBD2 (5 bases). The CDR3 is 17 residues long. In germline, CDR1 is DFQATT, CDR2 SNEGSKA (reference sequence). Trimming left V 1 base short and J 2 bases short, with 17 bases between. The chain's CDR3 is CSARVGERAVNTGELFF. CDR3 nucleotide sequence: TGCAGTGCTAGAGTAGGAGAGAGGGCGGTTAACACCGGGGAGCTGTTTTTT.

The chain uses TRBV20-1 and TRBJ1-2; unclear D gene. The CDR3 contains 16 residues. With 5 bases removed from V and 5 bases from J, the gap between germline ends came to 24 bases. The germline gives CDR1 DFQATT, CDR2 SNEGSKA (reference sequence). CDR3 bases: TGCAGTGCTCCGCCCGCCCCATCATTAAGAACGTATGGCTACACCTTC. It specifies CSAPPAPSLRTYGYTF.

This clonotype was recorded a few times. The CDR3, as DNA: TGTGCCAGCAGTTTAAGAGGCAGGACAACATATAGCAATCAGCCCCAGCATTTT. Protein sequence: CASSLRGRTTYSNQPQHF. This chain uses TRBV28 with TRBJ1-5, with TRBD1 as a possible D gene (5 bases). Germline assignment: CDR1 MDHEN and CDR2 SYDVKM. V gave up 2 bases and J gave up 0 bases, with 17 bases separating them. The CDR3 spans 18 residues.

V is TRBV12-3 or TRBV12-4 and J is TRBJ1-6, with D unclear. The germline V and J ends were trimmed by 3 bases and 14 bases, with 17 bases remaining between them. The CDR3 spans 14 residues. CDR3 sequence reads: CASSFREAATTLHF. The CDR3 DNA sequence: TGTGCCAGCAGTTTTAGAGAAGCCGCGACAACCCTCCACTTT.

In this sample, this clonotype turned up many times. V is TRBV7-2 and J is TRBJ1-4; no reliable D call. V dropped 4 bases and J dropped 7 bases, with 19 bases sitting between them. There are 16 residues in the CDR3. Per the germline V gene, CDR1 is SGHTA and CDR2 is FQGNSA. CDR3 DNA sequence: TGTGCCAGCAGCTCCTTCCCTAATTCGAGAATTGAAAAACTGTTTTTT. It encodes CASSSFPNSRIEKLFF. Variable domain in full (rest from reference TRBV7-2 and TRBJ1-4): GAGVSQSPSNKVTEKGKDVELRCDPISGHTALYWYRQSLGQGLEFLIYFQGNSAPDKSGLPSDRFSAERTGGSVSTLTIQRTQQEDSAVYLCASSSFPNSRIEKLFFGSGTQLSVL.

V gene TRBV4-3 combines with J gene TRBJ2-3, with D maybe TRBD2 (6 bases). The CDR3 length is 19 residues. CDR1 LGHNA and CDR2 YSLEER come from the germline V gene. V lost 0 bases and J 2 bases, leaving 21 bases between the germline ends. In DNA, the CDR3 is TGCGCCAGCAGCCAAGATCTCGCGGGAATGAATACGTTCACAGATACGCAGTATTTT. Translating it yields CASSQDLAGMNTFTDTQYF.

This clonotype was found a few times. This rearrangement joins TRBV11-3 to TRBJ2-3, with TRBD2 as a possible D gene (6 bases). The germline V and J ends were trimmed by 4 bases and 3 bases, with 11 bases remaining between them. The CDR3 contains 14 residues. Per germline, CDR1 SGHNT and CDR2 YENEEA. CDR3: CASSSVRGTDTQYF. CDR3 DNA sequence: TGTGCCAGCAGCTCCGTTCGGGGGACAGATACGCAGTATTTT.